There are a few counts of the clone carrying this T cell receptor beta chain. Its matching antigen is unknown. The CDR3 covers 14 residues. Trimming shortened V by 0 bases and J by 7 bases, and 15 bases separated the two germline ends. Looked up from germline, CDR1 is DFQATT and CDR2 is SNEGSKA (reference sequence). These data originate in a study of CD8 T cells in ankylosing spondylitis. Study-wide results and limits: In ankylosing spondylitis blood, a motif of seven or eight highly homologous TCR beta variants appeared characteristic.

Each CDR3 protein gets one entry after TCRdb re-called the 5' RACE reads with MiXCR. The table has a few hundred thousand distinct CDR3 sequences, 12% seen once. The specimen was blood, either unsorted or a sorted T cell fraction (not recorded which). This chain links TRBV20-1 with TRBJ1-2; D gene unclear. The clonotype originates from a male donor with ankylosing spondylitis. The DNA of the CDR3 is TGCAGTGCTAGAGATAACGGGCGCCCCTCTGGCTACACCTTC. Translated: CSARDNGRPSGYTF.